Sequencing of this T cell receptor (beta chain) was carried out in a study of brain metastases from non-small cell lung cancer. General observations from the study: In approximately 60% of brain metastases, T-cell clones were expanded compared with matched primary tumors. TCR repertoires overlapped largely between brain metastases and matched primaries. T-cell infiltration was lower in brain metastases than primaries (P < 0.001).

Germline-derived CDR1 and CDR2 are MNHEY and SVGAGI. V shed 6 bases and J shed 12 bases, with 14 bases lying between them. CDR3 length: 12 amino acids. In regard to this clone: The antigen is not known.

Profiled with immunoSEQ multiplex PCR; TCRdb holds only in-frame clones, not every one. The sample has about 1,800 clones, about 90% seen once. The specimen was tissue from a brain metastasis. The source of this sequence is a donor over 35 with non-small cell lung cancer. J is TRBJ1-4 and V is TRBV6-5; tentative D call: TRBD1 (5 bases). The chain's CDR3 is CASSLNGHQLFF. In nucleotides, the CDR3 is TGTGCCAGCAGCCTAAACGGACATCAACTGTTTTTT.